Listed below are T cell receptor beta chains from one sample, sequenced in a study of blood T cell repertoires in COVID-19. The method was immunoSEQ multiplex PCR; TCRdb's version includes in-frame clones alone and lacks a portion of them. Of tens of thousands of clones listed, more than 70% were seen once; the top ten hold less than 6.5%. The sequencing input was peripheral blood. The receptors were sampled from a man in his fifties with active COVID-19. CDR3s include the opening cysteine and the closing phenylalanine or tryptophan. The D gene is left open where the match is weak. The size of a clone is reported for some rows only, either as once, few or many, or as a class for expanded clones.

j_call | clone_size | d_call | v_call | cdr3_aa | cdr3_nt
TRBJ2-7 | . | TRBD2 | TRBV7-3 | CASSSTSADSYEQYF | TGTGCCAGCAGCTCAACTAGCGCCGACTCCTACGAGCAGTACTTC
TRBJ1-3 | . | . | TRBV5-1 | CASSLGASGNTIYF | TGCGCCAGCAGCTTAGGAGCCTCTGGAAACACCATATATTTT
TRBJ2-5 | . | TRBD2 | TRBV5-4 | CASSPGTSGIQETQYF | TGTGCCAGCAGTCCCGGGACTAGCGGTATCCAAGAGACCCAGTACTTC
TRBJ2-7 | . | . | TRBV28 | CASSRQPTYEQYF | TGTGCCAGCAGTAGACAGCCCACCTACGAGCAGTACTTC
TRBJ2-3 | . | TRBD2 | TRBV7-8 | CASSKGLWGTDTQYF | TGTGCCAGCAGCAAGGGACTATGGGGCACAGATACGCAGTATTTT
TRBJ2-7 | . | . | TRBV7-2 | CASSPWTAAYEQYF | TGTGCCAGCAGCCCCTGGACAGCAGCCTACGAGCAGTACTTC
TRBJ1-5 | . | . | TRBV4-1 | CASSQVRARGNQPQHF | TGCGCCAGCAGCCAAGTTAGGGCCAGGGGTAATCAGCCCCAGCATTTT
TRBJ2-5 | . | . | TRBV11-2 | CASRSASGITQYF | TGTGCCAGCAGGTCTGCCTCGGGGATAACCCAGTACTTC
TRBJ2-1 | . | TRBD2 | TRBV3-1/TRBV3-2 | CASSQEGGGRNEQFF | TGTGCCAGCAGCCAAGAGGGCGGGGGACGAAATGAGCAGTTCTTC
TRBJ1-2 | . | . | TRBV28 | CASSLGEGDGYTF | TGTGCCAGCAGTTTAGGGGAGGGAGATGGCTACACCTTC
TRBJ1-5 | once | . | TRBV19 | CASSTGGGGRPQHF | TGTGCCAGTAGTACCGGGGGCGGGGGCCGGCCCCAGCATTTT
TRBJ2-1 | once | . | TRBV7-9 | CASSLEGGAYNEQFF | TGTGCCAGCAGCTTAGAAGGCGGCGCTTACAATGAGCAGTTCTTC
TRBJ1-6 | . | . | TRBV4-2 | CASSQDLERSPLHF | TGTGCCAGCAGCCAAGATCTTGAGAGATCACCCCTCCACTTT
TRBJ2-6 | . | . | TRBV11-3 | CASSPRGLGGANVLTF | TGTGCCAGCAGCCCACGGGGGTTAGGTGGGGCCAACGTCCTGACTTTC
TRBJ1-4 | . | . | TRBV18 | CASSPGHGNEKLFF | TGTGCCAGCTCACCGGGACACGGTAATGAAAAACTGTTTTTT
TRBJ2-7 | . | TRBD2 | TRBV2 | CASSVASGTYEQYF | TGTGCCAGCAGTGTTGCTAGCGGAACCTACGAGCAGTACTTC
TRBJ2-7 | . | . | TRBV12-3/TRBV12-4 | CASSLGPPYEQYF | TGTGCCAGCAGTTTAGGGCCCCCCTACGAGCAGTACTTC
TRBJ2-2 | . | TRBD1 | TRBV3-1/TRBV3-2 | CASSTQGDAGELFF | TGTGCCAGCAGCACTCAGGGGGATGCCGGGGAGCTGTTTTTT
TRBJ1-1 | . | . | TRBV7-2 | CASSFRQAGTEAFF | TGTGCCAGCAGCTTCCGACAGGCCGGCACTGAAGCTTTCTTT
TRBJ2-7 | few | TRBD2 | TRBV6-2/TRBV6-3 | CASSKGRGREQYF | TGTGCCAGCAGTAAAGGGCGGGGGAGGGAGCAGTACTTC
TRBJ1-2 | . | . | TRBV6-5 | CASTSGTNNYGYTF | TGTGCCAGCACATCCGGGACAAATAACTATGGCTACACCTTC
TRBJ2-7 | few | . | TRBV30 | CAWMVGVGEQYF | TGTGCCTGGATGGTGGGAGTCGGCGAGCAGTACTTC
TRBJ1-5 | . | TRBD1 | TRBV19 | CASSGTGESNQPQHF | TGTGCCAGCTCAGGGACAGGGGAAAGCAATCAGCCCCAGCATTTT
TRBJ2-5 | once | TRBD2 | TRBV7-2 | CASSLTSGQETQYF | TGTGCCAGCAGCTTGACTAGCGGCCAAGAGACCCAGTACTTC
TRBJ2-2 | . | . | TRBV28 | CASSFPRGTGELFF | TGTGCCAGCAGTTTTCCTCGCGGCACCGGGGAGCTGTTTTTT
TRBJ2-1 | . | TRBD2 | TRBV6-4 | CASSGGSGSDEQFF | TGTGCCAGCAGTGGGGGGAGCGGGAGTGATGAGCAGTTCTTC
TRBJ2-5 | . | TRBD1 | TRBV4-1 | CASSQDTLIRGSSQYF | TGCGCCAGCAGCCAAGATACCCTCATCAGGGGGTCATCCCAGTACTTC
TRBJ1-6 | once | . | TRBV7-8 | CASSLGHPGNSPLHF | TGTGCCAGCAGCTTAGGGCACCCAGGGAATTCACCCCTCCACTTT
TRBJ2-6 | few | TRBD1 | TRBV18 | CASSSYRGRPSGANVLTF | TGTGCCAGCTCATCGTACAGGGGGCGGCCCTCTGGGGCCAACGTCCTGACTTTC
TRBJ2-3 | . | TRBD2 | TRBV4-2 | CASSPRTSGGLEGTDTQYF | TGTGCCAGCAGCCCTCGGACTAGCGGGGGCCTAGAGGGCACAGATACGCAGTATTTT
TRBJ2-7 | medium-sized | TRBD1 | TRBV7-2 | CASSLAGQGAGEQYF | TGTGCCAGCAGCTTAGCGGGACAGGGAGCTGGCGAGCAGTACTTC
TRBJ2-5 | . | TRBD1 | TRBV2 | CASSERRQGAQRETQYF | TGTGCCAGCAGTGAAAGGAGACAGGGGGCACAGAGGGAGACCCAGTACTTC
TRBJ1-5 | . | TRBD1 | TRBV12-3/TRBV12-4 | CASSTGADQPQHF | TGTGCCAGCAGCACAGGGGCGGATCAGCCCCAGCATTTT
TRBJ2-7 | . | . | TRBV7-2 | CASSRTGSTKYEQYF | TGTGCCAGCAGCCGCACAGGCTCAACGAAATACGAGCAGTACTTC
TRBJ2-3 | few | . | TRBV4-3 | CASTSLDFRGMGTDTQYF | TGCGCCAGCACCTCACTGGACTTTCGGGGAATGGGCACAGATACGCAGTATTTT
TRBJ1-6 | . | . | TRBV2 | CASSEERGGRSPLHF | TGTGCCAGCAGTGAAGAGCGCGGGGGGAGATCACCCCTCCACTTT
TRBJ2-3 | . | TRBD2 | TRBV18 | CASSPAGVDTDTQYF | TGTGCCAGCTCGCCAGCGGGAGTTGACACAGATACGCAGTATTTT
TRBJ2-1 | . | TRBD2 | TRBV9 | CASSVRLAGVLEGQFF | TGTGCCAGCAGCGTTAGACTAGCGGGAGTCTTAGAGGGGCAGTTCTTC
TRBJ1-2 | . | . | TRBV14 | CASSQDNVAYGYTF | TGTGCCAGCAGCCAAGATAACGTAGCCTATGGCTACACCTTC
TRBJ2-5 | once | TRBD2 | TRBV3-1/TRBV3-2 | CASSQNPSGPRETQYF | TGTGCCAGCAGCCAGAATCCTAGCGGCCCGCGGGAGACCCAGTACTTC
TRBJ2-6 | . | . | TRBV6-1 | CASSEAQTGPSGANVLTF | TGTGCCAGCAGTGAAGCGCAGACAGGCCCCTCTGGGGCCAACGTCCTGACTTTC
TRBJ2-5 | . | TRBD2 | TRBV5-4 | CASRLGLAEETQYF | TGTGCCAGCAGATTAGGACTAGCGGAAGAGACCCAGTACTTC